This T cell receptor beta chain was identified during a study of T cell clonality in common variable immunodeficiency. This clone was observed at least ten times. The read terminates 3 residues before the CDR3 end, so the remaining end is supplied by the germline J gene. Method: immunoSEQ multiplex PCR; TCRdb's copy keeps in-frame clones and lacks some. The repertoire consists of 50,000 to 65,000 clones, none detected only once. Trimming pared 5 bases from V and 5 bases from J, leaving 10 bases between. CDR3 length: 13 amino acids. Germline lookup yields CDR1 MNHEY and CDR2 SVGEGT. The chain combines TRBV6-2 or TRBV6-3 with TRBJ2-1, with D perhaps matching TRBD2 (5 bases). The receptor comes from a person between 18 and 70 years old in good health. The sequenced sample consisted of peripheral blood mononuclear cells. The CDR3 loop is CASSDGVNNEQFF. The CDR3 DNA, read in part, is TGTGCCAGCAGTGACGGGGTCAACAATGAG.